This T cell receptor beta chain originates from a study of T cells in Graves' hyperthyroidism and ophthalmopathy. Background on the study: Peripheral blood specimens were obtained at initial diagnosis, prior to any treatment.

What was amplified from RNA transcripts were TCR beta CDR3 regions. During a first-round RT-PCR of the TCR CDR3, the HTBI primer set was used. TCRdb reanalysed the multiplex PCR reads using MiXCR and keeps one entry per CDR3 protein. Among around 700,000 distinct CDR3 sequences listed, around a sixth were seen once. A patient was excluded if there was uncontrolled infection, other autoimmune disease, pregnancy or lactation. After removal of 1 base from V and 2 bases from J, the junction contained 8 bases not matched to a gene. The germline gives CDR1 LGHDT, CDR2 YNNKEL (reference sequence). The CDR3 loop spans 17 amino acids.

Sequenced sample: blood. The chain employs TRBV3-1 and TRBJ1-5; 7 nucleotides align to TRBD1. The receptor was isolated from a woman aged 50 to 60 with Graves' hyperthyroidism that later progressed to Graves' ophthalmopathy. The CDR3 spells CASSQATGAVGNQPQHF. The CDR3 DNA follows: TGTGCCAGCAGCCAAGCCACAGGGGCAGTAGGCAATCAGCCCCAGCATTTT.